These 18 T cell receptor beta chains came from one sample sequenced in a study of response to subunit inactivated influenza vaccine. TCRdb independently ran MiXCR on the RT-PCR reads; one entry per CDR3 protein. The sample holds about 800,000 distinct CDR3 sequences; around 20% are singletons and the top ten take roughly 10%. Material: PBMCs from blood, obtained roughly 5 days after vaccination. The receptors were sampled from a middle-aged man who received an inactivated influenza vaccine.

The CDR3 nucleotides are TGTGCCAGCAGTTTTAAGACTAATCAGCCCCAGCATTTT. As protein: CASSFKTNQPQHF. The V gene is TRBV27, the J gene TRBJ1-5; the D is unclear. This CDR3 is 13 amino acids long. Trimming removed 3 bases from V and 4 bases from J, with 7 bases in between. Germline lookup yields CDR1 MNHEY and CDR2 SMNVEV (reference sequence).

This clonotype turned up a few times. The chain couples TRBV20-1 to TRBJ1-2; 8 nucleotides align to TRBD1. Unmatched junction bases numbered 10, after V lost 2 bases and J lost 8 bases. The CDR3 loop spans 14 amino acids. CDR1 and CDR2 (germline): DFQATT, SNEGSKA (reference sequence). The CDR3: CSARSGTGPSGYTF. The CDR3 DNA reads as TGCAGTGCTAGATCCGGGACAGGCCCGTCGGGCTACACCTTC.

V gene TRBV10-2 combines with J gene TRBJ2-7, with 7 bases matching TRBD1. The CDR3 loop spans 14 amino acids. V shed 3 bases and J 5 bases; nucleotides not matched to a gene: 7. CDR1 and CDR2 (germline): WSHSY, SAAADI. The CDR3 DNA sequence: TGCGCCAGCAGTGACCCCGGGACAGAAGACGAGCAGTACTTC. It translates to CASSDPGTEDEQYF.

The CDR3 DNA follows: TGTGCCAGCAGCTTAGAACTAAGGGGGGCCACGCAGTATTTT. Amino acids: CASSLELRGATQYF. The chain carries TRBV7-2 and TRBJ2-3; D is perhaps TRBD1 or TRBD2 (6 bases each). CDR1 and CDR2 from the germline V gene are SGHTA and FQGNSA. V was trimmed by 1 base and J by 9 bases, leaving 14 bases between them. CDR3 length equals 14 residues.

The J gene is TRBJ1-4, the V gene TRBV24-1, with TRBD1 identical over 9 bases. The CDR3 sequence is 15 residues long. J gave up 4 bases and V 4 bases, and 3 bases lay outside the gene matches. Germline-derived CDR1 and CDR2 are KGHDR and SFDVKD. The CDR3 sequence is CATSDPGQGNEKLFF. The CDR3 nucleotides read TGTGCCACCAGTGACCCGGGACAGGGTAATGAAAAACTGTTTTTT.

In its sample, this clonotype was seen a few times. V is TRBV6-2 or TRBV6-3 and J is TRBJ2-5; either TRBD1 or TRBD2 may supply D (5 bases each). Germline V lookup: CDR1 MNHEY, CDR2 SVGEGT. V dropped 2 bases and J dropped 2 bases, with 12 bases sitting between them. This CDR3 spans 15 amino acids. DNA of the CDR3: TGTGCCAGCAGTTACCGGTCTGGGGGACAAGAGACCCAGTACTTC. The encoded protein is CASSYRSGGQETQYF.

The V call is TRBV20-1, the J call TRBJ1-1; D call uncertain. Germline CDR1 is DFQATT and CDR2 is SNEGSKA (reference sequence). Between the trimmed V and J ends, which lost 3 bases and 0 bases, there was a span of 14 bases. The CDR3 runs to 15 residues. The CDR3 sequence is CSASKFKTMNTEAFF. For the CDR3, the DNA is TGCAGTGCTAGTAAATTTAAAACCATGAACACTGAAGCTTTCTTT.

The genes are TRBV4-2 and TRBJ1-5, with a weak D call TRBD1 (6 bases). The CDR3 consists of 14 residues. V was trimmed by 0 bases and J by 8 bases, leaving 11 bases between them. Germline V gene lookup returns CDR1 LGHNA and CDR2 YNFKEQ. As DNA, the CDR3 is TGTGCCAGCAGCCAAGAGGGGGCGCGAGAGCCCCAGCATTTT. It is translated as CASSQEGAREPQHF.

The chain couples TRBV7-9 to TRBJ2-7; TRBD1 matches 8 bases. The CDR3 covers 15 residues. CDR1 and CDR2 (germline): SEHNR, FQNEAQ (reference sequence). The trim removed 5 bases at V and 3 bases at J, leaving 9 bases unmatched. The CDR3 loop reads CASSPGTGINYEQYF. CDR3 DNA: TGTGCCAGCAGCCCGGGGACAGGAATCAACTACGAGCAGTACTTC. Together with reference TRBV7-9 and TRBJ2-7, the CDR3 gives the full variable domain: DTGVSQNPRHKITKRGQNVTFRCDPISEHNRLYWYRQTLGQGPEFLTYFQNEAQLEKSRLLSDRFSAERPKGSFSTLEIQRTEQGDSAMYLCASSPGTGINYEQYFGPGTRLTVT.

This sequence joins TRBV12-3 or TRBV12-4 and TRBJ1-1; D unclear. This CDR3 has 14 residues. V lost 6 bases, J lost 1 base, and 12 bases lay in between. CDR3 in DNA: TGTGCCAGCAGGAAAACGTTGGGGAACACTGAAGCTTTCTTT. Encoded protein: CASRKTLGNTEAFF.

This clonotype was counted between two and nine times. The J gene is TRBJ1-1, the V gene TRBV12-3 or TRBV12-4; D is unresolved. This CDR3 has 14 amino acids. Trimming cost V 8 bases and J 3 bases, with 16 bases left between them. The CDR3 protein is CASGIGSRYTEAFF. In nucleotides, the CDR3 is TGTGCCAGCGGGATCGGCTCACGATACACTGAAGCTTTCTTT.

This clonotype was observed a few times. This chain links TRBV5-1 with TRBJ2-7, with 9 positions matching TRBD1. The CDR3 length is 15 residues. V lost 0 bases to trimming and J lost 3 bases; unmatched junction nucleotides: 4. The V gene's germline CDR1 is SGHRS and CDR2 YFSETQ. CDR3 in amino acids: CASSLDAGQGYEQYF. In nucleotides, the CDR3 is TGCGCCAGCAGCTTGGACGCGGGACAGGGCTACGAGCAGTACTTC.

This clonotype was seen only a few times. CDR3 sequence reads: CATSGHPTDTQYF. The CDR3 DNA reads TGTGCCACCAGTGGGCACCCCACAGATACGCAGTATTTT. The chain uses TRBV24-1 and TRBJ2-3; D remains unclear. Germline V CDR1 and CDR2: KGHDR, SFDVKD. Between the trimmed V and J ends, which lost 5 bases and 2 bases, there was a span of 7 bases. The CDR3 is made up of 13 amino acids.

This clonotype was seen more than once but under ten times. The rearrangement links TRBV20-1 to TRBJ2-1; 7 nucleotides agree with TRBD1. CDR3 length: 18 amino acids. Per germline, CDR1 DFQATT and CDR2 SNEGSKA (reference sequence). With 1 base clipped from V and 4 bases from J, the junction kept 16 bases outside the gene matches. The CDR3 bases are TGCAGTGCTAGAGCCCTAAAGGGGGCGGAGCAGGGGTACAATGAGCAGTTCTTC. Translation: CSARALKGAEQGYNEQFF.

This chain links TRBV28 with TRBJ2-7; TRBD1 is a possible D gene (5 bases). This CDR3 has 16 residues. CDR1 MDHEN and CDR2 SYDVKM come from the germline V gene. Trimming shortened V by 6 bases and J by 1 base, and 19 bases separated the two germline ends. CDR3 residues: CASSPSQGLPSYEQYF. As DNA, the CDR3 is TGTGCCAGCAGCCCAAGTCAGGGCTTACCGTCCTACGAGCAGTACTTC.

The chain recombines TRBV10-3 with TRBJ2-6; D is unclear. The CDR3 covers 15 residues. V lost 4 bases, J lost 1 base, and 8 bases lay in between. Germline CDR1 ENHRY, CDR2 SYGVKD. This CDR3 is CAISALGSGANVLTF. The CDR3 nucleotides read TGTGCCATCAGTGCTCTGGGATCTGGGGCCAACGTCCTGACTTTC.

This clonotype has only a few counts. The V and J genes are TRBV10-3 and TRBJ1-2; 7 bases map to TRBD1. Trimming took 6 bases from V and 1 from J; bases not matched to a gene: 14. The CDR3 is 17 residues long. In germline, CDR1 is ENHRY, CDR2 SYGVKD. CDR3 sequence (DNA): TGTGCCATCAGCGCGATGACCCGGGACAGCAATAACTATGGCTACACCTTC. It translates to CAISAMTRDSNNYGYTF.

The chain uses TRBV6-1 and TRBJ1-4; 7 bases are shared with TRBD1. Germline V gene data show CDR1 as MNHNS and CDR2 as SASEGT. V was clipped by 6 bases and J by 8 bases; unmatched bases: 3. This CDR3 has 12 amino acids. The CDR3 bases are TGTGCCAGCAGCCAGGACAGGGAAAAACTGTTTTTT. This sequence encodes CASSQDREKLFF.